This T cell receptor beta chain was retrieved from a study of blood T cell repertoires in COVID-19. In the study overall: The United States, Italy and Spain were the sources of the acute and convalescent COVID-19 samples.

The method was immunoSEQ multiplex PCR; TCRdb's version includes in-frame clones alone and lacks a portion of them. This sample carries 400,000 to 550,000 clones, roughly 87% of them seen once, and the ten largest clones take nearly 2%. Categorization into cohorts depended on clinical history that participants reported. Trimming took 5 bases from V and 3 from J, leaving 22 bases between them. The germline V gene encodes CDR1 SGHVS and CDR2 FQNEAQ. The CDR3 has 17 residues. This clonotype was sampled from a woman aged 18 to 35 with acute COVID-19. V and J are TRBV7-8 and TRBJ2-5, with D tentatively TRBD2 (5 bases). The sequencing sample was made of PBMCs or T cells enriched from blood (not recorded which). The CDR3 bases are TGTGCCAGCAGCCGCCTACTCCTAGCCCGTTCCAAAGAGACCCAGTACTTC. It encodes CASSRLLLARSKETQYF.